The next 26 T cell receptor beta chains were all read from a single sample in a study of human T cells and chemical hapten exposure. Time point given: patch test 1, 2 weeks after DPC sensitization. Treatment given: therapeutic diphenylcyclopropenone sensitization with weekly scalp DPC. TCRdb re-derived calls from the RACE reads in MiXCR, one entry per CDR3 protein. In the table there are under 120,000 distinct CDR3 sequences, roughly 11% of which are singletons. Sequenced material: whole blood, taken in connection with sensitization to the hapten diphenylcyclopropenone (DPC). The receptor set was obtained from a woman aged 40-49 years with alopecia areata. Some clones in this sample may be carry-over from other donors' samples.

This clonotype was detected many times. V is TRBV10-3 and J is TRBJ2-7, with 7 bases that match TRBD1. J lost 7 bases, V lost 9 bases, and 6 bases had no gene match. CDR3 length: 11 residues. Germline loops: CDR1 ENHRY, CDR2 SYGVKD. CDR3 coding DNA: TGTGCCATATCAGGGGGTGGTGAGCAGTACTTC. This gives the protein CAISGGGEQYF.

In this sample, this clonotype turned up many times. V is TRBV6-1 and J is TRBJ2-5; a weak D match, TRBD1 (5 bases). V gave up 2 bases and J gave up 7 bases, with 8 bases separating them. The CDR3 contains 12 residues. Per the germline V gene, CDR1 is MNHNS and CDR2 is SASEGT. CDR3 coding DNA: TGTGCCAGCAGTGAAACTACAGGGACCCAGTACTTC. It codes for CASSETTGTQYF.

This clonotype was counted at least ten times. V gene TRBV12-3 or TRBV12-4 combines with J gene TRBJ1-6; D perhaps matches TRBD1 (5 bases). Trimming shortened V by 4 bases and J by 5 bases, and 9 bases separated the two germline ends. The CDR3 extends over 14 amino acids. CDR3 in amino acids: CASSYRRDNSPLHF. DNA for the CDR3: TGTGCCAGCAGTTATCGCAGGGATAATTCACCCCTCCACTTT.

The sample holds a few counts of this clonotype. The chain uses TRBV29-1 and TRBJ2-1; 8 nucleotides align to TRBD2. CDR3 length: 13 residues. CDR1 and CDR2 (germline): SQVTM, ANQGSEA. V lost 5 bases to trimming and J lost 6 bases; unmatched junction nucleotides: 6. This chain's CDR3 is CSVRSGSVNEQFF. CDR3 DNA sequence: TGCAGCGTTAGGAGCGGGAGTGTCAATGAGCAGTTCTTC.

This clonotype was recorded at least ten times. The CDR3, as DNA: TGTGCCAGCAGTTTGTCTTGGACTAGCCGAGAGACCCAGTACTTC. Protein product: CASSLSWTSRETQYF. The rearrangement links TRBV12-3 or TRBV12-4 to TRBJ2-5, with 8 bases matching TRBD2. V dropped 3 bases and J dropped 4; count of bases not matched to a gene: 7. The CDR3 has 15 residues.

This clonotype is termed medium-sized. The chain combines TRBV7-9 with TRBJ1-4; TRBD1 is a possible D gene (5 bases). V dropped 4 bases and J dropped 8 bases, with 17 bases sitting between them. The germline gives CDR1 SEHNR, CDR2 FQNEAQ (reference sequence). CDR3 size: 15 residues. CDR3 residues: CASSSGPSGAEKLFF. The CDR3 DNA sequence: TGTGCCAGCAGCTCGGGGCCCAGCGGGGCCGAAAAACTGTTTTTT.

This clonotype occurred many times. V gene TRBV6-1 combines with J gene TRBJ2-5, with 8 bases matching TRBD2. Trimming removed 6 bases from V and 4 bases from J; junction bases left unmatched: 10. The germline V gene has CDR1 MNHNS and CDR2 SASEGT. The CDR3 runs to 15 residues. CDR3 sequence reads: CASRPPGLGRETQYF. DNA for the CDR3: TGTGCCAGCAGGCCCCCGGGACTAGGAAGAGAGACCCAGTACTTC.

This clonotype was observed many times. The chain is built from TRBV3-1 and TRBJ1-5; D gene uncertain. The V gene lost 1 base and the J gene lost 1 base, with 2 bases spanning the gap. The CDR3 spans 13 residues. Germline CDR1 is LGHDT and CDR2 is YNNKEL (reference sequence). The CDR3 protein is CASSQASNQPQHF. In DNA, the CDR3 is TGTGCCAGCAGCCAAGCCAGCAATCAGCCCCAGCATTTT.

In its sample, this clonotype was seen many times. CDR3 sequence reads: CASSLRGLKTQYF. The CDR3 coding sequence is TGTGCCAGCAGCCTTAGGGGATTAAAGACCCAGTACTTC. The chain recombines TRBV12-3 or TRBV12-4 with TRBJ2-5, with D tentatively TRBD1 (5 bases). CDR3 length: 13 amino acids. V was trimmed by 6 bases and J by 6 bases, leaving 14 bases between them.

This clonotype was detected a few times. The rearrangement links TRBV20-1 to TRBJ1-2; TRBD1 agrees at 8 bases. Per the germline V gene, CDR1 is DFQATT and CDR2 is SNEGSKA (reference sequence). The CDR3 has 16 residues. The V and J ends lost 5 bases and 4 bases, in that order; junction bases with no gene match: 15. CDR3: CSARGSQGARGYGYTF. CDR3 sequence (DNA): TGCAGTGCTCGGGGGTCTCAGGGGGCACGGGGCTATGGCTACACCTTC.

This clonotype was counted between two and nine times. The CDR3 nucleotides are TGTGCCAGCAGCGATCGGTCCCGGGACCCAGATACGCAGTATTTT. Residues: CASSDRSRDPDTQYF. V is TRBV7-2 and J is TRBJ2-3, with D perhaps TRBD1 or TRBD2 (5 bases each). In germline, CDR1 is SGHTA, CDR2 FQGNSA. V was shortened by 5 bases and J by 4 bases, with 16 bases between the two germline ends. CDR3 length equals 15 residues.

This clonotype was seen a single time. The junction does not match germline at one end; this may be a read error. J is TRBJ2-7 and V is TRBV7-9; tentative D call: TRBD2 (5 bases). CDR1 SEHNR and CDR2 FQNEAQ come from the germline V gene (reference sequence). The CDR3 has 17 residues. The CDR3 is CVSSQPQRLPTSYEQYF. The CDR3 DNA reads as TGTGTCAGCAGCCAACCCCAGAGACTACCGACCTCCTACGAGCAGTACTTC.

This clonotype was seen ten or more times. CDR3 amino acids: CASSPRGAGYQPQHF. CDR3 DNA: TGTGCCAGCAGTCCCCGCGGGGCCGGATATCAGCCCCAGCATTTT. The rearrangement links TRBV27 to TRBJ1-5, with D perhaps matching TRBD1 (5 bases). From germline, CDR1 is MNHEY and CDR2 SMNVEV (reference sequence). The V end was cut by 5 bases, the J end by 5 bases, with 16 bases between. The CDR3 consists of 15 residues.

This clonotype was observed a few times. The chain uses TRBV21-1 and TRBJ2-5. TRBV21-1 is tagged as a pseudogene. The CDR3 is 12 amino acids. The CDR3 DNA reads TGTGCCAGCAGCAAAGGAGCAGAGACCCAGTACTTC. Translating it yields CASSKGAETQYF.

This clonotype appeared a single time. J is TRBJ2-1 and V is TRBV19, with no clear D. The CDR3 extends over 16 amino acids. V lost 2 bases, J lost 2 bases, and 13 bases lay in between. Germline V gene lookup returns CDR1 LNHDA and CDR2 SQIVND (reference sequence). The CDR3: CASSIYGGNPYNEQFF. The CDR3 DNA reads as TGTGCCAGTAGTATATATGGCGGAAACCCCTACAATGAGCAGTTCTTC. Full variable domain (remainder filled in from reference TRBV19 and TRBJ2-1): DGGITQSPKYLFRKEGQNVTLSCEQNLNHDAMYWYRQDPGQGLRLIYYSQIVNDFQKGDIAEGYSVSREKKESFPLTVTSAQKNPTAFYLCASSIYGGNPYNEQFFGPGTRLTVL.

The J gene is TRBJ1-1, the V gene TRBV25-1; weak D call: TRBD1 (5 bases). Germline assignment: CDR1 MGHDK and CDR2 SYGVNS. V dropped 1 base and J dropped 5 bases, with 14 bases sitting between them. The CDR3 is made up of 15 amino acids. As DNA, the CDR3 is TGTGCCAGCAGTGAATTGGGGGGAGGAAGGACTGAAGCTTTCTTT. Its protein product is CASSELGGGRTEAFF.

The table lists this clonotype with a few counts. The V gene is TRBV7-8, the J gene TRBJ2-2; 10 bases are a match to TRBD2. The CDR3 consists of 14 residues. The germline V gene has CDR1 SGHVS and CDR2 FQNEAQ. After removal of 2 bases from V and 6 bases from J, the junction contained 0 bases not matched to a gene. CDR3 DNA: TGTGCCAGCAGCTTACTAGCGGGGGCCGGGGAGCTGTTTTTT. Translated: CASSLLAGAGELFF.

There are many counts of this clonotype. The chain uses TRBV19 and TRBJ1-5; D is unclear. CDR3 length equals 13 residues. V was pared by 8 bases and J by 5 bases, with 13 bases between. CDR1 and CDR2 from the germline V gene are LNHDA and SQIVND (reference sequence). The CDR3 coding sequence is TGTGCCAGTTGGGCCTCCAACCATCAGCCCCAGCATTTT. Protein product: CASWASNHQPQHF.

This clonotype occurred many times. The chain carries TRBV5-1 and TRBJ2-1; D might be TRBD2 (5 bases). The CDR3 has 15 amino acids. CDR1 and CDR2 from the germline V gene are SGHRS and YFSETQ. Trimming left V 5 bases short and J 7 bases short, with 19 bases between. The CDR3 sequence is CASRLPGSSTNEQFF. The CDR3 DNA reads TGCGCCAGCAGACTACCGGGATCCAGCACAAATGAGCAGTTCTTC.

This clonotype was counted ten times or more. This rearrangement joins TRBV12-3 or TRBV12-4 to TRBJ2-1; 7 nucleotides align to TRBD2. This CDR3 contains 17 residues. V was clipped by 5 bases and J by 8 bases; unmatched bases: 18. The CDR3 sequence is CASSGTTGGVLLDEQFF. The CDR3 DNA sequence: TGTGCCAGCAGTGGGACGACGGGGGGAGTCCTTCTCGATGAGCAGTTCTTC.

This clonotype was seen ten or more times. The chain recombines TRBV21-1 with TRBJ1-1. TRBV21-1 is a known pseudogene. CDR3 size: 16 residues. The CDR3 DNA reads as TGTGCCAGCAGCAAAGTTCCCCATGAGCTGGACACTGAAGCTTTCTTT. As protein: CASSKVPHELDTEAFF.

The chain carries TRBV29-1 and TRBJ1-2; a possible D gene is TRBD1 (5 bases). The germline V and J ends were trimmed by 3 bases and 4 bases, with 12 bases remaining between them. Germline V gene data show CDR1 as SQVTM and CDR2 as ANQGSEA. CDR3 length: 13 amino acids. In DNA form, the CDR3 reads TGCAGCGTTGATGAGGCGGGGGTCTATGGCTACACCTTC. It yields the protein CSVDEAGVYGYTF.

V is TRBV7-2 and J is TRBJ1-3; weak D call: TRBD1 (5 bases). This CDR3 has 14 amino acids. Trimming stripped 4 bases from V and 2 bases from J, with 9 bases between. Germline loops: CDR1 SGHTA, CDR2 FQGNSA. The CDR3: CASSWVGAGNTIYF. The CDR3 coding sequence is TGTGCCAGCAGCTGGGTGGGGGCTGGAAACACCATATATTTT.

This clonotype was counted at least ten times. The chain has TRBV10-3 and TRBJ2-1; tentatively, D is TRBD2 (6 bases). The CDR3 totals 14 residues. Germline CDR1 is ENHRY and CDR2 is SYGVKD. V gave up 4 bases and J gave up 4 bases, with 11 bases separating them. In DNA form, the CDR3 reads TGTGCCATCAGTGCTATAGCGGAGTACAATGAGCAGTTCTTC. It yields the protein CAISAIAEYNEQFF.

The V and J genes are TRBV7-3 and TRBJ1-1, with D unclear. Germline CDR1 reads SGHTA; CDR2 reads FQGTGA. Trimming shortened V by 5 bases and J by 1 base, and 8 bases separated the two germline ends. There are 13 residues in the CDR3. This chain's CDR3 is CASSPTRNTEAFF. CDR3 nucleotide sequence: TGTGCCAGCAGCCCGACCCGGAACACTGAAGCTTTCTTT.

This clonotype was picked up many times. The chain joins TRBV12-3 or TRBV12-4 to TRBJ2-6; D remains unclear. The CDR3 consists of 12 residues. Deletions cut 5 bases from V and 2 bases from J, with 1 base between. Here the CDR3 DNA reads TGTGCCAGCAGTCCTGGGGCCAACGTCCTGACTTTC. Amino acid sequence: CASSPGANVLTF.